This TCR beta chain was identified during a study of blood T cell repertoires in COVID-19. In germline, CDR1 is MDHEN, CDR2 SYDVKM. Trimming shortened V by 8 bases and J by 2 bases, and 15 bases separated the two germline ends. This CDR3 spans 14 amino acids. TCRdb's table, derived via immunoSEQ multiplex PCR, lists solely in-frame clones and lacks some. Of about 110,000 clones listed, 70% to 85% are singletons. Sequencing was performed on peripheral blood. The chain carries TRBV28 and TRBJ1-2, with D perhaps TRBD1 (6 bases). The clonotype comes from a woman between 40 and 55 years old with acute or convalescent COVID-19. CDR3 region: CASLSWTANYGYTF. The CDR3 DNA reads as TGTGCCAGCCTTTCCTGGACAGCGAACTATGGCTACACCTTC.